The next 21 T cell receptor beta chains were all read from a single sample in a study of blood T cell repertoires in COVID-19. TCRdb's table, derived via immunoSEQ multiplex PCR, lists solely in-frame clones and lacks some. In the table there are about 120,000 clones, roughly four fifths of which are singletons. Sequencing was performed on peripheral blood. These receptors were collected from a human donor in a cohort sampled during active COVID-19.

The gene calls are TRBV30 and TRBJ2-7, with 11 bases aligning to TRBD2. Trimming cost V 4 bases and J 1 base; bases outside gene matches: 6. Germline CDR1 GTSNPN, CDR2 SVGIG (reference sequence). The CDR3 length is 15 residues. The CDR3 DNA is TGTGCCTGGAAAAAGACTAGCGGGAATTCCTACGAGCAGTACTTC. This translates into CAWKKTSGNSYEQYF.

This chain joins TRBV18 and TRBJ2-7; weak D call: TRBD2 (5 bases). Germline values: CDR1 KGHSH, CDR2 LQKENI. The V end lost 4 bases, the J end lost 5 bases, and 6 bases lay between the germline ends. CDR3 length: 11 residues. The CDR3 sequence: CASSLRDEQYF. The DNA for the CDR3 is TGTGCCAGCTCACTGCGGGACGAGCAGTACTTC.

The chain combines TRBV19 with TRBJ2-3; D unclear. Trimming took 5 bases from V and 6 from J, leaving 9 bases between them. CDR3 length: 12 amino acids. Germline CDR1 is LNHDA and CDR2 is SQIVND (reference sequence). This CDR3 reads CASSRRSDTQYF. In nucleotides, the CDR3 is TGTGCCAGTAGTCGCAGATCGGATACGCAGTATTTT. The full variable domain, with the rest looked up from reference TRBV19 and TRBJ2-3, is DGGITQSPKYLFRKEGQNVTLSCEQNLNHDAMYWYRQDPGQGLRLIYYSQIVNDFQKGDIAEGYSVSREKKESFPLTVTSAQKNPTAFYLCASSRRSDTQYFGPGTRLTVL.

For the CDR3, the DNA is TGCGCCAGCAGCCAAGATTTCACAGGGGCTGGGGAGACCCAGTACTTC. This encodes CASSQDFTGAGETQYF. The J gene is TRBJ2-5, the V gene TRBV4-3; 7 nucleotides match TRBD1. The trim removed 0 bases at V and 5 bases at J, leaving 9 bases unmatched. The germline V gene encodes CDR1 LGHNA and CDR2 YSLEER. The CDR3 extends over 16 amino acids.

CDR3 protein: CASSLEGLGSSYNEQFF. DNA for the CDR3: TGTGCCAGCAGCTTGGAGGGACTAGGGAGCTCCTACAATGAGCAGTTCTTC. This chain uses TRBV3-1 (or the pseudogene TRBV3-2) with TRBJ2-1; 8 positions agree with TRBD2. V dropped 5 bases and J dropped 0; count of bases not matched to a gene: 9. The CDR3 consists of 17 residues. CDR1 LGHDT and CDR2 YNNKEL come from the germline V gene (reference sequence).

The count of this clone is one. This sequence joins TRBV6-6 and TRBJ1-2; D gene unclear. The CDR3 has 11 residues. The V end was cut by 6 bases, the J end by 2 bases, with 4 bases between. The germline V gene encodes CDR1 MNHNY and CDR2 SVGAGI (reference sequence). CDR3 protein: CASSLNYGYTF. CDR3 in DNA: TGTGCCAGCAGCCTGAACTATGGCTACACCTTC.

This rearrangement joins TRBV12-3 or TRBV12-4 to TRBJ2-7; no clear D gene. This CDR3 spans 13 amino acids. V was trimmed by 3 bases and J by 0 bases, leaving 6 bases between them. CDR3 region: CASSFSNSYEQYF. CDR3 nucleotides: TGTGCCAGCAGTTTTAGTAACTCCTACGAGCAGTACTTC.

The chain carries TRBV5-1 and TRBJ2-7; D call uncertain. The length of the CDR3 is 16 residues. Looked up from germline, CDR1 is SGHRS and CDR2 is YFSETQ. The ends were cut back, 0 bases at V and 2 bases at J, with 15 bases in the middle. The CDR3 loop is CASSLEARLITYEQYF. CDR3 DNA: TGCGCCAGCAGCTTGGAGGCCAGGCTAATTACCTACGAGCAGTACTTC.

The rearrangement uses TRBV7-2 and TRBJ1-1; weak D call: TRBD1 (6 bases). CDR1 is SGHTA, CDR2 FQGNSA, per germline. Deletions cut 5 bases from V and 4 bases from J, with 14 bases between. This CDR3 has 14 amino acids. The CDR3 DNA reads as TGTGCCAGCAGCGAACAGGGTATGGGCACTGAAGCTTTCTTT. Its translation is CASSEQGMGTEAFF.

In its sample, this clone was seen a few times. The chain is built from TRBV7-9 and TRBJ2-7; 10 bases fit TRBD2. CDR1 is SEHNR, CDR2 FQNEAQ, per germline (reference sequence). The V gene end was trimmed by 5 bases and the J gene end by 2 bases; junction bases not matched to a gene: 6. The length of the CDR3 is 15 residues. CDR3 sequence: CASSPRTSGTYEQYF. The CDR3 DNA reads as TGTGCCAGCAGCCCCCGGACTAGCGGAACCTACGAGCAGTACTTC.

The V gene is TRBV2, the J gene TRBJ2-7; D might be TRBD2 (6 bases). This CDR3 comprises 14 residues. Germline CDR1 is SNHLY and CDR2 is FYNNEI. With 6 bases removed from V and 2 bases from J, the gap between germline ends came to 14 bases. The DNA of the CDR3 is TGTGCCAGCAGCTCCGGGACTCCGCCCTACGAGCAGTACTTC. As protein: CASSSGTPPYEQYF. Based on the CDR3 plus reference TRBV2 and TRBJ2-7, the full variable domain is EPEVTQTPSHQVTQMGQEVILRCVPISNHLYFYWYRQILGQKVEFLVSFYNNEISEKSEIFDDQFSVERPDGSNFTLKIRSTKLEDSAMYFCASSSGTPPYEQYFGPGTRLTVT.

This clone was observed once. This chain joins TRBV19 and TRBJ2-7; 8 nucleotides match TRBD2. The CDR3 consists of 14 residues. Per germline, CDR1 LNHDA and CDR2 SQIVND (reference sequence). J gave up 0 bases and V 9 bases, and 7 bases lay outside the gene matches. The CDR3, as DNA: TGTGCCAGCCAACTAGCGGCCAGCTCCTACGAGCAGTACTTC. Protein sequence: CASQLAASSYEQYF.

V gene TRBV6-5 combines with J gene TRBJ1-6, with D possibly being TRBD1 (6 bases). The CDR3 is made up of 14 amino acids. Germline CDR1 reads MNHEY; CDR2 reads SVGAGI. V lost 3 bases, J lost 10 bases, and 13 bases lay in between. The CDR3 DNA is TGTGCCAGCAGTTATACAGGGATCTCGTCACCCCTCCACTTT. Its translation: CASSYTGISSPLHF.

The rearrangement joins TRBV10-3 to TRBJ2-7; 9 nucleotides line up with TRBD1. The junction had 14 bases not matched to a gene; V was cut back by 6 bases and J by 2 bases. Germline values: CDR1 ENHRY, CDR2 SYGVKD. The CDR3 spans 17 residues. CDR3 nucleotide sequence: TGTGCCATCAGCCAGGGACAGGGTGGCCCCCAGACCTACGAGCAGTACTTC. Protein: CAISQGQGGPQTYEQYF.

The chain employs TRBV28 and TRBJ2-6, with a weak D call TRBD1 (5 bases). This CDR3 has 16 residues. Trimming took off 5 bases at V and 2 bases at J, with 13 bases between the two ends. The germline V gene encodes CDR1 MDHEN and CDR2 SYDVKM. Here the CDR3 reads CASSDRAGTGANVLTF. The CDR3 DNA sequence: TGTGCCAGCAGTGATAGGGCAGGGACTGGGGCCAACGTCCTGACTTTC.

The chain couples TRBV28 to TRBJ2-7, with 9 bases fitting TRBD2. From germline, CDR1 is MDHEN and CDR2 SYDVKM. Losses at the gene ends were 5 bases for V and 7 bases for J; bases not matched to a gene: 15. There are 16 residues in the CDR3. The CDR3 loop reads CASSDTAGLARGEQYF. CDR3 DNA sequence: TGTGCCAGCAGTGACACCGCCGGACTAGCGAGAGGAGAGCAGTACTTC. Filled out from reference TRBV28 and TRBJ2-7, the complete variable domain reads DVKVTQSSRYLVKRTGEKVFLECVQDMDHENMFWYRQDPGLGLRLIYFSYDVKMKEKGDIPEGYSVSREKKERFSLILESASTNQTSMYLCASSDTAGLARGEQYFGPGTRLTVT.

This clone was detected only once. J is TRBJ2-3 and V is TRBV11-2, with 10 bases aligning to TRBD2. Germline loops: CDR1 SGHAT, CDR2 FQNNGV. The CDR3 loop spans 19 amino acids. The junction had 15 bases not matched to a gene; V was cut back by 2 bases and J by 4 bases. Here the CDR3 DNA reads TGTGCCAGCAGCTTACGGGGGAGGCTAGCGGGGGAGAAGGCAGATACGCAGTATTTT. Amino acids: CASSLRGRLAGEKADTQYF.

Only a few counts were recorded for this clone. The chain combines TRBV19 with TRBJ2-1, with D possibly matching TRBD2 (6 bases). This CDR3 contains 13 residues. The ends were cut back, 4 bases at V and 3 bases at J, with 7 bases in the middle. Germline CDR1 and CDR2: LNHDA and SQIVND (reference sequence). CDR3: CASSKTSYNEQFF. CDR3 coding DNA: TGTGCCAGTAGTAAGACTAGCTACAATGAGCAGTTCTTC.

This chain links TRBV18 with TRBJ1-1, with no clear D. The CDR3 is 15 residues long. The ends were cut back, 3 bases at V and 1 base at J, with 12 bases in the middle. Germline CDR1 KGHSH, CDR2 LQKENI. As DNA, the CDR3 is TGTGCCAGCTCACCGGATGCTGGGAGGAACACTGAAGCTTTCTTT. Encoded protein: CASSPDAGRNTEAFF.

This chain's CDR3 is CASSLRSTGAYNEQFF. Written as DNA, the CDR3 is TGCGCCAGCAGCTTGAGAAGCACAGGGGCTTACAATGAGCAGTTCTTC. The rearrangement uses TRBV5-1 and TRBJ2-1, with 7 positions matching TRBD1. The CDR3 contains 16 residues. Germline V gives CDR1 SGHRS, CDR2 YFSETQ. V shed 1 base, J shed 4 bases, and the junction held 8 bases outside the gene matches.

The rearrangement joins TRBV28 to TRBJ1-2; TRBD1 agrees at 7 bases. Trimming at V came to 2 bases and at J to 2 bases, leaving 2 bases not matched to a gene. Germline assignment: CDR1 MDHEN and CDR2 SYDVKM. CDR3 size: 14 residues. The CDR3 reads CASSLATGNYGYTF. The CDR3 DNA reads as TGTGCCAGCAGTTTAGCGACAGGGAACTATGGCTACACCTTC.